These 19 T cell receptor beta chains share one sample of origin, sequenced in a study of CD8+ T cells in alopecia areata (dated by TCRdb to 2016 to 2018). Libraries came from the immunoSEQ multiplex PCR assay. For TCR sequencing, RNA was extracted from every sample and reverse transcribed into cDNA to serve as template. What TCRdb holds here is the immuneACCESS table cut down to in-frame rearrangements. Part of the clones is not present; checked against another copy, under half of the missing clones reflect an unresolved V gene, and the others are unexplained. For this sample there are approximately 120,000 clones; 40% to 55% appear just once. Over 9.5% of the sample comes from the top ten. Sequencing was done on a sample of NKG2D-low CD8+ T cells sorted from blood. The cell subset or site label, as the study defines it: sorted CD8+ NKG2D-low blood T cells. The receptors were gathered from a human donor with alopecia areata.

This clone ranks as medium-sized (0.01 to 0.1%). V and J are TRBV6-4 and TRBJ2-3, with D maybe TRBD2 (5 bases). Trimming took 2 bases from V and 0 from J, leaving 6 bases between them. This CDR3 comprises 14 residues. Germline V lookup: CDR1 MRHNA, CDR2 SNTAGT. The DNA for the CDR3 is TGTGCCAGCAGTGACGGAGGAAGCACAGATACGCAGTATTTT. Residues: CASSDGGSTDTQYF.

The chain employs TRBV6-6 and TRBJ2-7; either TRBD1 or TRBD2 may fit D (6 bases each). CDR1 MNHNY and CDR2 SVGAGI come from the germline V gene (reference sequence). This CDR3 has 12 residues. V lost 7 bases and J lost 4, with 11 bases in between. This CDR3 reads CASTTGAYEQYF. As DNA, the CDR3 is TGTGCCAGCACCACGGGGGCTTACGAGCAGTACTTC.

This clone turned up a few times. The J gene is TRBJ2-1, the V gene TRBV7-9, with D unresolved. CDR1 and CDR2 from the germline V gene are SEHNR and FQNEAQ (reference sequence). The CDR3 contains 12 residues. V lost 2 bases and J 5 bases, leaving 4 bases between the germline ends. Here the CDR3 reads CASSLTNNEQFF. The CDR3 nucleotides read TGTGCCAGCAGCTTAACTAACAATGAGCAGTTCTTC. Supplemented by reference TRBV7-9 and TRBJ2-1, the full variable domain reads DTGVSQNPRHKITKRGQNVTFRCDPISEHNRLYWYRQTLGQGPEFLTYFQNEAQLEKSRLLSDRFSAERPKGSFSTLEIQRTEQGDSAMYLCASSLTNNEQFFGPGTRLTVL.

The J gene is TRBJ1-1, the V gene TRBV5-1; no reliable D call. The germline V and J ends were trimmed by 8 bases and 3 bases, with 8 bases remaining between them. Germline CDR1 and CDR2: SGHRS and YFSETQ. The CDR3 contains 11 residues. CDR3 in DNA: TGCGCCAGTTATGGGGACACTGAAGCTTTCTTT. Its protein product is CASYGDTEAFF.

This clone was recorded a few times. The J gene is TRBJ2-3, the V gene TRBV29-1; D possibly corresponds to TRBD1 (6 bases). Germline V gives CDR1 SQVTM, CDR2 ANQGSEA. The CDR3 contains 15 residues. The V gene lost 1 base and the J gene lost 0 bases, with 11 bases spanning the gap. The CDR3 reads CSVEGDTASTDTQYF. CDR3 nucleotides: TGCAGCGTTGAAGGGGACACCGCTAGCACAGATACGCAGTATTTT.

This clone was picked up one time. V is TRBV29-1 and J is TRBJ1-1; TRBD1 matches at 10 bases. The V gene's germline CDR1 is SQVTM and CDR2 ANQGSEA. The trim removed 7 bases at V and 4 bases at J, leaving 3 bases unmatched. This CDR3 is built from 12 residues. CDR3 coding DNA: TGCAGCGCGACAGGGGGCCCCACTGAAGCTTTCTTT. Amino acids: CSATGGPTEAFF.

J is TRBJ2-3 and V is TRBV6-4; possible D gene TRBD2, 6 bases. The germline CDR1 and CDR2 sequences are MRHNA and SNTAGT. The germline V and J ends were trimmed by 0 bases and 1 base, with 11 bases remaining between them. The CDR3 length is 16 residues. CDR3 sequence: CASSDSMGGGTDTQYF. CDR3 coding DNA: TGTGCCAGCAGTGACTCGATGGGAGGAGGCACAGATACGCAGTATTTT.

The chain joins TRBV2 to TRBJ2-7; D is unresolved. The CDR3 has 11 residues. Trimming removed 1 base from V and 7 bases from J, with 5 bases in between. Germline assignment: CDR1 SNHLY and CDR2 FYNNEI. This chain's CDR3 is CASSEGGEQYF. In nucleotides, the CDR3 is TGTGCCAGCAGTGAAGGTGGGGAGCAGTACTTC.

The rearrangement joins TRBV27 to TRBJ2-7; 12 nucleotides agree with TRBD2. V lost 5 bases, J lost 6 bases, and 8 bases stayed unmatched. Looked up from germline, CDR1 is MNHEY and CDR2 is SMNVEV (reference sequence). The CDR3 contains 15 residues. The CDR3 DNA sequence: TGTGCCAGCAGTCCTAGCGGGGGGGCGGTTGGCGAGCAGTACTTC. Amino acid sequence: CASSPSGGAVGEQYF.

This chain's CDR3 is CASSTTNEIYEQYF. In DNA form, the CDR3 reads TGTGCCAGCAGCACAACAAACGAGATCTACGAGCAGTACTTC. The chain couples TRBV7-9 to TRBJ2-7; D gene uncertain. CDR3 length equals 14 residues. Per germline, CDR1 SEHNR and CDR2 FQNEAQ (reference sequence). Trimming took 5 bases from V and 3 from J, leaving 14 bases between them.

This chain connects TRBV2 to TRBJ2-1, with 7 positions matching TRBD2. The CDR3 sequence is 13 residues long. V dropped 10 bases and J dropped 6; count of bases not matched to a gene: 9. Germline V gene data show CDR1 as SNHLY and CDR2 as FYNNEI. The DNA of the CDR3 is TGTGCCACCAAGGCGGGAGTGGGCAATGAGCAGTTCTTC. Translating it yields CATKAGVGNEQFF.

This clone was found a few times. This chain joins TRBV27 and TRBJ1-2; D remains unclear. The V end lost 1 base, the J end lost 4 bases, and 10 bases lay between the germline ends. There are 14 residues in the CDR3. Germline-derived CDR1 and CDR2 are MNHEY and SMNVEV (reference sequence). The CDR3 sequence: CASSLYVGSYGYTF. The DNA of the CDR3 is TGTGCCAGCAGTTTATACGTGGGGAGCTATGGCTACACCTTC.

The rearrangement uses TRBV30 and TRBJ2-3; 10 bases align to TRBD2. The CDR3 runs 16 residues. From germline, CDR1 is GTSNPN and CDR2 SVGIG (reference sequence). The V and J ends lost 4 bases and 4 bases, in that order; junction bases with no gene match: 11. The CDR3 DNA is TGTGCCTGGACCAGCGGGAGGGCGTTTGTCGCAGATACGCAGTATTTT. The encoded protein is CAWTSGRAFVADTQYF.

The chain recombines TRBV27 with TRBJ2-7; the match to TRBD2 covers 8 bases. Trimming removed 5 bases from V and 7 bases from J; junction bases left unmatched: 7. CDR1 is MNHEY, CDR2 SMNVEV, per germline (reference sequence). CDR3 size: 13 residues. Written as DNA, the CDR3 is TGTGCCAGCAGTCCCAGTTTAGCGGGAGAGCAGTACTTC. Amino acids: CASSPSLAGEQYF.

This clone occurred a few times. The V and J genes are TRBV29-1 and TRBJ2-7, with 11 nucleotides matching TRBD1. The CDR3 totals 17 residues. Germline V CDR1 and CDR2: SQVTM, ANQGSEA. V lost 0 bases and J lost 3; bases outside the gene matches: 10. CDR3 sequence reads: CSVEETGTGGLIYEQYF. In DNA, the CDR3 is TGCAGCGTTGAAGAGACGGGGACAGGGGGTTTAATCTACGAGCAGTACTTC.

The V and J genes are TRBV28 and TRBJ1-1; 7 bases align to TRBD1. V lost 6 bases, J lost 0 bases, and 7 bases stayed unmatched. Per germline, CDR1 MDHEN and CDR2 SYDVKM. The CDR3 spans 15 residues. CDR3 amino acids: CASRPWDSLNTEAFF. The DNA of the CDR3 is TGTGCCAGCAGACCGTGGGACAGCTTGAACACTGAAGCTTTCTTT.

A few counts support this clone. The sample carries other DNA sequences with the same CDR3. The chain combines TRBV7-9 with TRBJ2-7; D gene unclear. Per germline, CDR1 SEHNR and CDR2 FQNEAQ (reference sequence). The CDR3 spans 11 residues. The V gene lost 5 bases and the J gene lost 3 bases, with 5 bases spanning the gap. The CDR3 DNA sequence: TGTGCCAGCAGCCTTAGCTACGAGCAGTACTTC. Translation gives CASSLSYEQYF.

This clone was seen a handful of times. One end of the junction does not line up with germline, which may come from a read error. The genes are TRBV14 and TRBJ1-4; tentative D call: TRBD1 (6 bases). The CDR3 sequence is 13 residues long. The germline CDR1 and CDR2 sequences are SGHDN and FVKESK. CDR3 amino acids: CASSQLSGQPLSF. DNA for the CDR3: TGTGCCAGCAGCCAATTATCCGGACAGCCTCTTTCCTTT.

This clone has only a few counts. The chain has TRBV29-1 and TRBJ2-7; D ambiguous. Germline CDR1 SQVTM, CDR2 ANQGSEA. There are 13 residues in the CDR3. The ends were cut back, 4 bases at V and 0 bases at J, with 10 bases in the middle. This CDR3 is CSVVPEISYEQYF. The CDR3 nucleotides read TGCAGCGTTGTCCCCGAAATCTCCTACGAGCAGTACTTC.